These 26 T cell receptor beta chains came from one sample sequenced in a study of T cells in Graves' hyperthyroidism and ophthalmopathy. Using RNA transcripts as the source, TCR beta CDR3 regions were amplified. The TCR CDR3 first-round RT-PCR relied on the HTBI primer set. TCRdb re-derived calls from the multiplex PCR reads in MiXCR, one entry per CDR3 protein. The sample contains 600,000 to 700,000 distinct CDR3 sequences, just under 45% of which appear only once. Sequenced sample: peripheral blood or thyroid tissue (not recorded which). These receptors originate from an adult man with Graves' disease, either hyperthyroidism or ophthalmopathy (not recorded which).

This clonotype was counted only a few times. This chain joins TRBV19 and TRBJ1-5; 9 bases map to TRBD1. V gave up 3 bases and J gave up 6 bases; unmatched junction bases: 3. This CDR3 contains 14 residues. Germline V gene sequence: CDR1 LNHDA, CDR2 SQIVND (reference sequence). In DNA form, the CDR3 reads TGTGCCAGTAGTATCGAGGACAGGGGTCAGCCCCAGCATTTT. It specifies CASSIEDRGQPQHF.

Only a few counts were recorded for this clonotype. The chain couples TRBV7-9 to TRBJ1-3; D is ambiguous. Trimming took off 5 bases at V and 0 bases at J, with 14 bases between the two ends. Germline-derived CDR1 and CDR2 are SEHNR and FQNEAQ (reference sequence). The CDR3 covers 16 residues. Written as DNA, the CDR3 is TGTGCCAGCAGCCCGAGCTGGGGATTCTCTGGAAACACCATATATTTT. This gives the protein CASSPSWGFSGNTIYF.

CDR3 coding DNA: TGTGCCAGCAGTGAGCTTAGCGGGGGGATGAAGACCCAGTACTTC. Protein sequence: CASSELSGGMKTQYF. The rearrangement links TRBV6-1 to TRBJ2-5; 10 nucleotides align to TRBD2. CDR1 and CDR2 (germline): MNHNS, SASEGT. The CDR3 is 15 residues long. V lost 3 bases to trimming and J lost 6 bases; unmatched junction nucleotides: 7.

Comments on this clonotype: The CDR3 end shows no conserved phenylalanine or tryptophan, and so a read error is likely. This rearrangement joins TRBV7-2 to TRBJ1-4, with D maybe TRBD1 (5 bases). The CDR3 extends over 15 amino acids. Germline loops: CDR1 SGHTA, CDR2 FQGNSA. The ends were cut back, 4 bases at V and 7 bases at J, with 16 bases in the middle. The DNA of the CDR3 is TGTGCCAGCAGCTCCGAGGACACGGGGGGTGAAAAACTGTTTTCT. It translates to CASSSEDTGGEKLFS.

At least ten counts were recorded for this clonotype. This rearrangement joins TRBV2 to TRBJ1-5, with unresolved D. CDR3 length: 13 residues. V was pared by 6 bases and J by 3 bases, with 9 bases between. Germline V gene data show CDR1 as SNHLY and CDR2 as FYNNEI. The CDR3 nucleotides read TGTGCCAGCAGCGAGGTTAACAATCAGCCCCAGCATTTT. Translating it yields CASSEVNNQPQHF.

This clonotype has at least ten counts. The J gene is TRBJ1-5, the V gene TRBV6-5; tentative D call: TRBD1 (5 bases). CDR1 and CDR2 from the germline V gene are MNHEY and SVGAGI. The ends were cut back, 0 bases at V and 6 bases at J, with 12 bases in the middle. CDR3 length: 15 amino acids. CDR3 sequence (DNA): TGTGCCAGCAGTTACTCGGGGCAGGCAGGTCAGCCCCAGCATTTT. It yields the protein CASSYSGQAGQPQHF.

This clonotype was recorded at least ten times. The chain is built from TRBV5-1 and TRBJ1-1; 7 nucleotides align to TRBD1. Losses at the gene ends were 4 bases for V and 0 bases for J; bases not matched to a gene: 6. Germline CDR1 is SGHRS and CDR2 is YFSETQ. The length of the CDR3 is 15 residues. CDR3: CASSIAGTVNTEAFF. The CDR3 nucleotides read TGCGCCAGCAGCATCGCCGGGACAGTGAACACTGAAGCTTTCTTT.

The gene calls are TRBV29-1 and TRBJ2-7; TRBD1 matches at 9 bases. Trimming removed 2 bases from V and 4 bases from J; junction bases left unmatched: 6. The CDR3 runs to 14 residues. The germline V gene has CDR1 SQVTM and CDR2 ANQGSEA. The DNA for the CDR3 is TGCAGCGTTGAAACAGGGGGCAGGGGTTACGAGCAGTACTTC. Translated: CSVETGGRGYEQYF.

The chain uses TRBV10-3 and TRBJ1-6, with D hard to call. V dropped 2 bases and J dropped 6 bases, with 11 bases sitting between them. The germline V gene encodes CDR1 ENHRY and CDR2 SYGVKD. CDR3 length equals 15 residues. CDR3 DNA sequence: TGTGCCATCAGTGAGCCCGGTGGCGCTAATTCACCCCTCCACTTT. Its translation is CAISEPGGANSPLHF.

This clonotype has a count of ten or more. This chain joins TRBV2 and TRBJ1-5; D may be TRBD1 (6 bases). The CDR3 is 15 residues long. CDR1 SNHLY and CDR2 FYNNEI come from the germline V gene. V was shortened by 6 bases and J by 2 bases, with 14 bases between the two germline ends. CDR3 DNA sequence: TGTGCCAGCAGCTGGTTAGGGGGGCGCAATCAGCCCCAGCATTTT. Translating gives CASSWLGGRNQPQHF.

This clonotype appeared a few times. This chain connects TRBV5-1 to TRBJ1-3; 7 bases are shared with TRBD1. The CDR3 loop spans 16 amino acids. The junction had 5 bases not matched to a gene; V was cut back by 1 base and J by 1 base. Germline CDR1 is SGHRS and CDR2 is YFSETQ. CDR3 DNA: TGCGCCAGCAGCTTGCCCAACAGGGGATCTGGAAACACCATATATTTT. It is translated as CASSLPNRGSGNTIYF.

This clonotype was detected many times. V is TRBV29-1 and J is TRBJ1-1; 10 positions agree with TRBD1. Trimming cost V 1 base and J 5 bases; bases outside gene matches: 1. Germline CDR1 and CDR2: SQVTM and ANQGSEA. CDR3 size: 13 residues. The CDR3 DNA reads TGCAGCGTTGAAGGACAGGGGGCAACTGAAGCTTTCTTT. This gives the protein CSVEGQGATEAFF. The full variable domain, completed using reference TRBV29-1 and TRBJ1-1, is SAVISQKPSRDICQRGTSLTIQCQVDSQVTMMFWYRQQPGQSLTLIATANQGSEATYESGFVIDKFPISRPNLTFSTLTVSNMSPEDSSIYLCSVEGQGATEAFFGQGTRLTVV.

Many counts were recorded for this clonotype. V and J are TRBV24-1 and TRBJ1-2; possible D gene TRBD1, 5 bases. In germline, CDR1 is KGHDR, CDR2 SFDVKD. The V and J ends lost 5 bases and 8 bases respectively, with 11 bases between them. This CDR3 is 12 amino acids long. The CDR3 DNA reads TGTGCCACCAGTGCCAGGGCGGAAGGCTACACCTTC. Its translation: CATSARAEGYTF.

This sequence joins TRBV25-1 and TRBJ1-2, with 8 bases aligning to TRBD1. The CDR3 consists of 14 residues. V trimming: 4 bases; J trimming: 4 bases; junction bases outside the gene matches: 5. Per the germline V gene, CDR1 is MGHDK and CDR2 is SYGVNS. The DNA of the CDR3 is TGTGCCAGCAGTGGGGCAGGGGGCAGCTATGGCTACACCTTC. This encodes CASSGAGGSYGYTF.

The chain is built from TRBV25-1 and TRBJ1-1; 11 bases are a match to TRBD1. The germline V gene has CDR1 MGHDK and CDR2 SYGVNS. V dropped 8 bases and J dropped 4; count of bases not matched to a gene: 6. This CDR3 region has 14 residues. The CDR3 here is CASQPGQGATEAFF. Written as DNA, the CDR3 is TGTGCCAGCCAACCCGGACAGGGGGCCACTGAAGCTTTCTTT.

This clonotype was observed a handful of times. The V gene is TRBV6-5, the J gene TRBJ1-2; 9 nucleotides agree with TRBD1. The CDR3 runs 16 residues. The germline gives CDR1 MNHEY, CDR2 SVGAGI. Trimming cost V 0 bases and J 5 bases; bases outside gene matches: 7. The CDR3 reads CASSYSKQGARYGYTF. In nucleotides, the CDR3 is TGTGCCAGCAGTTACTCCAAACAGGGGGCGCGTTATGGCTACACCTTC.

In regard to this clonotype: Possible read error: a much larger clone is one base away. The chain has TRBV11-2 and TRBJ2-7; D is ambiguous. The CDR3 sequence is 13 residues long. Germline lookup yields CDR1 SGHAT and CDR2 FQNNGV. V lost 2 bases, J lost 3 bases, and 8 bases lay in between. CDR3 bases: TGTGCCAGCAGCTTATCCCGAATCTACGAGCAGTACTTC. It is translated as CASSLSRIYEQYF.

This clonotype was seen more than once but under ten times. The V and J genes are TRBV7-9 and TRBJ1-4; 8 bases fit TRBD1. Unmatched junction bases numbered 11, after V lost 4 bases and J lost 7 bases. Looked up from germline, CDR1 is SEHNR and CDR2 is FQNEAQ (reference sequence). This CDR3 comprises 16 residues. CDR3 region: CASSSEDRDGVEKLFF. The CDR3 DNA reads as TGTGCCAGCAGCTCCGAGGACAGGGATGGGGTTGAAAAACTGTTTTTT.

The chain couples TRBV20-1 to TRBJ1-1, with D hard to call. The CDR3 consists of 13 residues. CDR1 and CDR2 from the germline V gene are DFQATT and SNEGSKA (reference sequence). The V and J ends lost 3 bases and 1 base respectively, with 9 bases between them. This chain's CDR3 is CSAREVGNTEAFF. For the CDR3, the DNA is TGCAGTGCTAGGGAGGTGGGGAACACTGAAGCTTTCTTT.

The chain links TRBV20-1 to TRBJ2-5; 8 bases agree with TRBD2. The CDR3 runs 12 residues. Per germline, CDR1 DFQATT and CDR2 SNEGSKA (reference sequence). With V trimmed by 5 bases and J by 10 bases, 9 bases remained unmatched. The CDR3 DNA reads as TGCAGTGCTGAAGACGGGGGGGGGATCCAGTACTTC. This gives the protein CSAEDGGGIQYF.

V usage is TRBV12-3 or TRBV12-4 and J usage is TRBJ1-5, with TRBD1 as a possible D gene (5 bases). This CDR3 region has 16 residues. V shed 3 bases and J shed 2 bases, with 14 bases lying between them. The CDR3 protein is CASSFGGRVGNQPQHF. CDR3 sequence (DNA): TGTGCCAGCAGTTTTGGGGGGAGGGTCGGCAATCAGCCCCAGCATTTT.

This clonotype occurred many times. This sequence joins TRBV2 and TRBJ2-7; tentatively, D is TRBD1 (6 bases). The CDR3 runs to 11 residues. From germline, CDR1 is SNHLY and CDR2 FYNNEI. Trimming pared 6 bases from V and 10 bases from J, leaving 13 bases between. In nucleotides, the CDR3 is TGTGCCAGCAGGGAAACAGGGATACAGTACTTC. As protein: CASRETGIQYF. Filled out from reference TRBV2 and TRBJ2-7, the complete variable domain reads EPEVTQTPSHQVTQMGQEVILRCVPISNHLYFYWYRQILGQKVEFLVSFYNNEISEKSEIFDDQFSVERPDGSNFTLKIRSTKLEDSAMYFCASRETGIQYFGPGTRLTVT.

This clonotype was counted ten times or more. The chain has TRBV2 and TRBJ2-7, with TRBD1 matching over 8 bases. Germline CDR1 SNHLY, CDR2 FYNNEI. The CDR3 is made up of 15 amino acids. The ends lost 4 bases at V and 4 bases at J; junction bases unmatched: 9. The CDR3 bases are TGTGCCAGCAGTGGTCGGACAGGGATGGATTACGAGCAGTACTTC. The encoded protein is CASSGRTGMDYEQYF. Full variable domain (missing parts from reference TRBV2 and TRBJ2-7): EPEVTQTPSHQVTQMGQEVILRCVPISNHLYFYWYRQILGQKVEFLVSFYNNEISEKSEIFDDQFSVERPDGSNFTLKIRSTKLEDSAMYFCASSGRTGMDYEQYFGPGTRLTVT.

A few counts support this clonotype. The chain is built from TRBV12-3 or TRBV12-4 and TRBJ1-1, with unresolved D. The CDR3 sequence is 14 residues long. The V end lost 5 bases, the J end lost 3 bases, and 13 bases lay between the germline ends. In nucleotides, the CDR3 is TGTGCCAGCAGTCCCCAGGTTGGAGACACTGAAGCTTTCTTT. As protein: CASSPQVGDTEAFF.

As concerns this clonotype: Germline is not matched at one junction end, which may reflect a read error. The chain links TRBV7-9 to TRBJ1-5; D is uncertain. CDR3 length: 14 amino acids. Germline loops: CDR1 SEHNR, CDR2 FQNEAQ (reference sequence). The CDR3, as DNA: TGCGCCAGCAGCCAAGAGAGGGTTACTCAGCCCCAGCATTTT. This gives the protein CASSQERVTQPQHF.

The chain has TRBV5-1 and TRBJ2-3; 8 nucleotides align to TRBD1. CDR1 is SGHRS and CDR2 is YFSETQ in the germline V gene. The CDR3 runs 14 residues. J gave up 6 bases and V 5 bases, and 8 bases lay outside the gene matches. CDR3 region: CASRTGQVFDTQYF. In DNA, the CDR3 is TGCGCCAGCAGAACGGGACAGGTATTTGATACGCAGTATTTT.